This T cell receptor beta chain was documented in a study of cytomegalovirus exposure and HLA in healthy donors. Use of 60 Vbeta and 13 Jbeta primers characterized the PCR. Clones were read by immunoSEQ multiplex PCR, and TCRdb kept only the in-frame ones, dropping some. The sample consists of about 170,000 clones, 80% to 90% of them appearing once. Remarks on this clone: Its antigen is currently unknown.

Germline loops: CDR1 SGHNT, CDR2 YYREEE (reference sequence). Trimming stripped 4 bases from V and 6 bases from J, with 13 bases between. The CDR3 is 13 residues long. General study points: Some highly shared sequence variants likely arose as a pipeline artifact. The classifier reportedly diagnosed cytomegalovirus status with high specificity and sensitivity. An analysis was carried out at a later point. It showed that HLA-associated TCR beta chains were more clonally expanded than equally common non-associated chains. Common viral pathogens seemed, in a later analysis, to connect with several of the most significant clusters.

This TCR was recovered from a man between 25 and 39 years old in good health and CMV-seropositive. The sequencing input was PBMCs. The rearrangement links TRBV5-4 to TRBJ1-2; weak D call: TRBD1 (6 bases). In DNA form, the CDR3 reads TGTGCCAGCAGCCCACAGGGTCCAAATGGCTACACCTTC. Its protein is CASSPQGPNGYTF.